This T cell receptor beta chain was sequenced for a study of blood T cell repertoires in COVID-19. Using immunoSEQ multiplex PCR, the repertoire was profiled, and TCRdb retains in-frame clones only, with some absent. The sample comprises about 280,000 clones, about four fifths of which are singletons, and roughly 4.7% rests with the top ten. Trimming shortened V by 2 bases and J by 3 bases, and 11 bases separated the two germline ends. CDR3 size: 14 residues. Germline V CDR1 and CDR2: LGHDT, YNNKEL (reference sequence). Ages ranged from roughly 18 to 100 years, with residence in approximately 25 US areas.

Input material: PBMCs or T cells enriched from blood (not recorded which). The rearrangement links TRBV3-1 (or the pseudogene TRBV3-2) to TRBJ2-7; tentatively, D is TRBD1 (6 bases). This clonotype was obtained from a man aged 40-55 years who had been exposed to COVID-19. Here the CDR3 reads CASSQFTGSYEQYF. DNA of the CDR3: TGTGCCAGCAGCCAATTCACAGGGAGCTACGAGCAGTACTTC.